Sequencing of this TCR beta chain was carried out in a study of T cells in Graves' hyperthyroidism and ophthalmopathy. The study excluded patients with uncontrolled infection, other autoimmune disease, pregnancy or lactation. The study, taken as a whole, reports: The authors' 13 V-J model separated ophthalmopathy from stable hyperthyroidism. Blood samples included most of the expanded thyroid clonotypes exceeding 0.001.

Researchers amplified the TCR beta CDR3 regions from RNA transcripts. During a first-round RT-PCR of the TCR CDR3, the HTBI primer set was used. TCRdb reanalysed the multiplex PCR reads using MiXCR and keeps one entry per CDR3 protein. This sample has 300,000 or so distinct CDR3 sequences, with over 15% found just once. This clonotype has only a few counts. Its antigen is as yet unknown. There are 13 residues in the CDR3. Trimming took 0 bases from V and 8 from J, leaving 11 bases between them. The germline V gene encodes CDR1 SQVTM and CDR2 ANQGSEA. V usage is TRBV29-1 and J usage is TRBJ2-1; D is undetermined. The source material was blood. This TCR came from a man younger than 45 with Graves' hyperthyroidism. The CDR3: CSVEDMGTDEQFF. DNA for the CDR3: TGCAGCGTTGAAGATATGGGTACGGATGAGCAGTTCTTC.